This entry describes one T cell receptor (beta chain). The antigen is not known. Germline V lookup: CDR1 LNHDA, CDR2 SQIVND (reference sequence). This CDR3 comprises 13 residues. Without any T cell sorting, total RNA was isolated from whole blood. The data were obtained in a study of monozygotic twins with inflammatory bowel disease. TCRdb reanalyzed the 5' RACE reads, giving one entry per CDR3 protein sequence and no DNA. This sample's table reports hundreds of thousands of distinct CDR3 sequences. Findings and limits, study-wide: None of the different T cell subtypes could be distinguished from one another. Healthy co-twins had higher TCRbeta inverse Simpson diversity than their IBD twins.

Sequencing was performed on blood. This TCR derives from a human donor with ulcerative colitis or Crohn's disease, or a healthy co-twin of an affected twin (not recorded which). This chain uses TRBV19 with TRBJ2-5; as DNA is missing, the TRBD1 call by TCRdb cannot be tested. The CDR3 is CASSGGKRETQYF.